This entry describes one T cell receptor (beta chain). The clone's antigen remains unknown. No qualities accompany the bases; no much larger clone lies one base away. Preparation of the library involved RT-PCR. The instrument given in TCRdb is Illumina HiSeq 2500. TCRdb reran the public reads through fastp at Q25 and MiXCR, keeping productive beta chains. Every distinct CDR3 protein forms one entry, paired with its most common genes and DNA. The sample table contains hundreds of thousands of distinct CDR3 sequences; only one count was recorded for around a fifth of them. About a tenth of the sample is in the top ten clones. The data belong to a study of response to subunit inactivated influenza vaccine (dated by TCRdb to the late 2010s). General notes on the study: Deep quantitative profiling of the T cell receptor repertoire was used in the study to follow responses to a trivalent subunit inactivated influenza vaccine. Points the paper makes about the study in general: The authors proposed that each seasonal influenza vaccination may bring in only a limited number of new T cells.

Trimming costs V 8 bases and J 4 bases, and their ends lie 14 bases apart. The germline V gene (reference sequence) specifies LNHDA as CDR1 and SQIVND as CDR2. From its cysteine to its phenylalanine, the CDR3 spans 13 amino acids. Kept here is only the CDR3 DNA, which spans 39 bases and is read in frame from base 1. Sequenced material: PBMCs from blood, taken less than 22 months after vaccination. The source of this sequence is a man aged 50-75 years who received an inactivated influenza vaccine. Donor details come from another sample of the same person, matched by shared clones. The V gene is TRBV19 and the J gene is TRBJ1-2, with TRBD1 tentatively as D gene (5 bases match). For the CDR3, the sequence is CASEGQGTYGYTF. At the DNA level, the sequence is TGTGCCAGTGAAGGGCAGGGCACCTATGGCTACACCTTC.